The next 9 T cell receptor beta chains were all read from a single sample in a study of blood T cell repertoires in COVID-19. This table comes from immunoSEQ multiplex PCR, and its TCRdb copy is limited to in-frame clones, with some not included. The sample shows some 160,000 clones, roughly 80% of them seen only once. Sequenced: peripheral blood. The source of these receptors is a man aged 65 to 79 with active or convalescent COVID-19.

The rearrangement uses TRBV27 and TRBJ1-2, with D perhaps TRBD1 (5 bases). The germline V gene has CDR1 MNHEY and CDR2 SMNVEV (reference sequence). Trimming removed 2 bases from V and 4 bases from J, with 14 bases in between. CDR3 size: 15 residues. CDR3 loop: CASSLTGTHSYGYTF. Written as DNA, the CDR3 is TGTGCCAGCAGTTTAACAGGCACACACAGCTATGGCTACACCTTC.

The chain uses TRBV6-4 and TRBJ2-3, with 11 bases matching TRBD2. With V trimmed by 0 bases and J by 5 bases, 13 bases remained unmatched. Germline V gives CDR1 MRHNA, CDR2 SNTAGT. The CDR3 consists of 19 residues. The CDR3 nucleotides are TGTGCCAGCAGTGACTCGACAAGTGGTAGCGGGAGGGCTGGAGATACGCAGTATTTT. Residues: CASSDSTSGSGRAGDTQYF.

This chain's CDR3 is CASSQVTGDEAFF. CDR3 coding DNA: TGCGCCAGCAGCCAAGTCACAGGAGATGAAGCTTTCTTT. This rearrangement joins TRBV4-3 to TRBJ1-1; possibly TRBD1 for D (5 bases). V lost 1 base and J 7 bases, leaving 10 bases between the germline ends. CDR1 is LGHNA, CDR2 YSLEER, per germline. CDR3 length: 13 residues.

This clone has only one observation. The chain is built from TRBV29-1 and TRBJ1-1; TRBD1 might be the D (6 bases). V shed 4 bases and J shed 4 bases, with 7 bases lying between them. Germline assignment: CDR1 SQVTM and CDR2 ANQGSEA. This CDR3 region has 11 residues. The chain's CDR3 is CSVGRGTEAFF. The CDR3 DNA reads TGCAGCGTTGGCAGGGGCACTGAAGCTTTCTTT.

V is TRBV7-6 and J is TRBJ2-1; D remains ambiguous. Germline-derived CDR1 and CDR2 are SGHVS and FNYEAQ. CDR3 length: 16 residues. The V end was cut by 3 bases, the J end by 0 bases, with 12 bases between. CDR3 protein: CASSLSLGASYNEQFF. DNA for the CDR3: TGTGCCAGCAGCTTGAGCCTCGGAGCCTCCTACAATGAGCAGTTCTTC.

As concerns this clone: Other DNA variants within this sample encode the same CDR3. V gene TRBV2 combines with J gene TRBJ2-1, with 7 bases aligning to TRBD2. Germline V gives CDR1 SNHLY, CDR2 FYNNEI. With 5 bases clipped from V and 0 bases from J, the junction kept 1 base outside the gene matches. The CDR3 has 14 residues. The CDR3 DNA follows: TGTGCCAGCAGTAGGGACTACTCCTACAATGAGCAGTTCTTC. Translated, it gives CASSRDYSYNEQFF. Complete variable domain (other parts from reference TRBV2 and TRBJ2-1): EPEVTQTPSHQVTQMGQEVILRCVPISNHLYFYWYRQILGQKVEFLVSFYNNEISEKSEIFDDQFSVERPDGSNFTLKIRSTKLEDSAMYFCASSRDYSYNEQFFGPGTRLTVL.

This clone has a single count. This sequence joins TRBV7-2 and TRBJ1-6, with D hard to call. The CDR3 runs to 12 residues. CDR1 is SGHTA and CDR2 is FQGNSA in the germline V gene. Trimming shortened V by 7 bases and J by 8 bases, and 9 bases separated the two germline ends. CDR3 DNA: TGTGCCAGCACTCTCGGAGATTCACCCCTCCACTTT. Translated: CASTLGDSPLHF. The entire variable domain, with the rest obtained from reference TRBV7-2 and TRBJ1-6, is as follows: GAGVSQSPSNKVTEKGKDVELRCDPISGHTALYWYRQSLGQGLEFLIYFQGNSAPDKSGLPSDRFSAERTGGSVSTLTIQRTQQEDSAVYLCASTLGDSPLHFGNGTRLTVT.

This clone was found once. The CDR3 spells CASSEYTGGAWEQFF. For the CDR3, the DNA is TGTGCCAGCAGTGAATACACGGGAGGGGCTTGGGAGCAGTTCTTC. V is TRBV25-1 and J is TRBJ2-1; TRBD2 aligns across 8 bases. This CDR3 contains 15 residues. Per the germline V gene, CDR1 is MGHDK and CDR2 is SYGVNS. V shed 0 bases, J shed 10 bases, and the junction held 8 bases outside the gene matches. The whole variable domain, remainder taken from reference TRBV25-1 and TRBJ2-1, is EADIYQTPRYLVIGTGKKITLECSQTMGHDKMYWYQQDPGMELHLIHYSYGVNSTEKGDLSSESTVSRIRTEHFPLTLESARPSHTSQYLCASSEYTGGAWEQFFGPGTRLTVL.

A note on this clone: The junction and the germline gene differ at one end; a read error may be behind it. This chain links TRBV6-2 or TRBV6-3 with TRBJ2-1, with D tentatively TRBD2 (5 bases). CDR1 is MNHEY, CDR2 SVGEGT, per germline. This CDR3 contains 12 residues. The CDR3 sequence: CAGSPREREQFF. The CDR3 DNA reads TGTGCCGGCAGTCCCCGAGAGCGGGAGCAGTTCTTC.